The rows below give T cell receptor beta chains drawn from one sample of a study of T cell responses to AZD1222 COVID-19 vaccine. TCRdb's copy holds only in-frame clones and misses some; the assay was immunoSEQ multiplex PCR. Of approximately 120,000 clones listed, roughly nine tenths were seen once; the top ten hold 4% to 5.5%. The starting material was peripheral blood, obtained on day 0 of AZD1222 vaccination. The source of these receptors is an adult in good health. Both conserved end residues are part of each CDR3. Fields, in order: CDR3 protein, V gene, CDR3 length, J gene.

CDR3aa: CAISESGTDHQPQHF
v_gene: TRBV10-3
len: 15
j_gene: TRBJ1-5

CDR3aa: CASSPQQGANTEAFF
v_gene: TRBV6-2/TRBV6-3
len: 15
j_gene: TRBJ1-1

CDR3aa: CASSTGQGREKLFF
v_gene: TRBV11-2
len: 14
j_gene: TRBJ1-4

CDR3aa: CASSPGRDTHPNTEAFF
v_gene: TRBV11-2
len: 17
j_gene: TRBJ1-1

CDR3aa: CASSPEWGNTIYF
v_gene: TRBV7-9
len: 13
j_gene: TRBJ1-3

CDR3aa: CASSYGPGQGNYGYTF
v_gene: TRBV6-6
len: 16
j_gene: TRBJ1-2

CDR3aa: CASSPQGAQPQHF
v_gene: TRBV12-3/TRBV12-4
len: 13
j_gene: TRBJ1-5

CDR3aa: CASSSQGPPYEQYF
v_gene: TRBV5-1
len: 14
j_gene: TRBJ2-7

CDR3aa: CASSPQGSGAYEQYF
v_gene: TRBV19
len: 15
j_gene: TRBJ2-7

CDR3aa: CASSLGTGEGETQYF
v_gene: TRBV5-1
len: 15
j_gene: TRBJ2-5

CDR3aa: CASSPRGLAGGYEQYF
v_gene: TRBV7-2
len: 16
j_gene: TRBJ2-7

CDR3aa: CASSLARTRNTEAFF
v_gene: TRBV5-6
len: 15
j_gene: TRBJ1-1

CDR3aa: CASSRGGVAGEETQYF
v_gene: TRBV11-2
len: 16
j_gene: TRBJ2-5

CDR3aa: CACQATVNTEAFF
v_gene: TRBV30
len: 13
j_gene: TRBJ1-1

CDR3aa: CASSLGIGNTEQFF
v_gene: TRBV5-4
len: 14
j_gene: TRBJ2-1

CDR3aa: CASSQGGYRGDTQYF
v_gene: TRBV14
len: 15
j_gene: TRBJ2-3

CDR3aa: CASVGQSGNTIYF
v_gene: TRBV19
len: 13
j_gene: TRBJ1-3

CDR3aa: CASSLASDSGANVLTF
v_gene: TRBV7-9
len: 16
j_gene: TRBJ2-6

CDR3aa: CASSQGSGRAYGYTF
v_gene: TRBV4-3
len: 15
j_gene: TRBJ1-2

CDR3aa: CASTPGYSGNTIYF
v_gene: TRBV11-2
len: 14
j_gene: TRBJ1-3

CDR3aa: CASSPSLDRGGNTEAFF
v_gene: TRBV19
len: 17
j_gene: TRBJ1-1

CDR3aa: CSIRTGAHSGNTIYF
v_gene: TRBV29-1
len: 15
j_gene: TRBJ1-3

CDR3aa: CAWKASGRNEQFF
v_gene: TRBV30
len: 13
j_gene: TRBJ2-1

CDR3aa: CASSLNFMGTGAYNEQFF
v_gene: TRBV7-3
len: 18
j_gene: TRBJ2-1

CDR3aa: CASSLRRGREETQYF
v_gene: TRBV7-8
len: 15
j_gene: TRBJ2-5

CDR3aa: CASSYSGGNTEAFF
v_gene: TRBV6-2/TRBV6-3
len: 14
j_gene: TRBJ1-1

CDR3aa: CASSITQGGSYEQYF
v_gene: TRBV19
len: 15
j_gene: TRBJ2-7

CDR3aa: CASSGQTYSNQPQHF
v_gene: TRBV2
len: 15
j_gene: TRBJ1-5

CDR3aa: CASSTHRGEAGELFF
v_gene: TRBV27
len: 15
j_gene: TRBJ2-2

CDR3aa: CAIRQSLAKNIQYF
v_gene: TRBV10-3
len: 14
j_gene: TRBJ2-4

CDR3aa: CASSPGTGFDIQYF
v_gene: TRBV14
len: 14
j_gene: TRBJ2-4

CDR3aa: CASSTSNQPQHF
v_gene: TRBV25-1
len: 12
j_gene: TRBJ1-5

CDR3aa: CASSSRGQGNNEQFF
v_gene: TRBV9
len: 15
j_gene: TRBJ2-1

CDR3aa: CASSLGASGGTDTQYF
v_gene: TRBV11-3
len: 16
j_gene: TRBJ2-3

CDR3aa: CASSPPARGGVHYGYTF
v_gene: TRBV13
len: 17
j_gene: TRBJ1-2

CDR3aa: CATSEGGREGYTF
v_gene: TRBV24-1
len: 13
j_gene: TRBJ1-2

CDR3aa: CASSLSSFQGAGEKLFF
v_gene: TRBV27
len: 17
j_gene: TRBJ1-4

CDR3aa: CASSDQGLPSGNEQFF
v_gene: TRBV6-1
len: 16
j_gene: TRBJ2-1

CDR3aa: CASTGTGDEKLFF
v_gene: TRBV27
len: 13
j_gene: TRBJ1-4

CDR3aa: CASSLEDREPLHF
v_gene: TRBV7-2
len: 13
j_gene: TRBJ1-6

CDR3aa: CASSLLGDSRSYTF
v_gene: TRBV27
len: 14
j_gene: TRBJ1-2